This is a list of T cell receptor beta chains from one sample in a study of spatial heterogeneity in lung cancer. From the 5' RACE reads, TCRdb called clonotypes with MiXCR, one entry per CDR3 protein. The sample has about 120,000 distinct CDR3 sequences; 9% to 15% are singletons. The sequences come from PBMCs, collected at follow-up. The origin of the receptors is a male donor with early-stage non-small cell lung cancer. Each CDR3 is given with its conserved first and last residue. The D gene is left open where the match is weak. Clone size is shown for a subset of rows, as once, few, many or a class of expanded clone.

D: TRBD1
J: TRBJ1-1
V: TRBV15
size: -
DNA: TGTGCCACCCGGGGACAGGTGAACACTGAAGCTTTCTTT
CDR3: CATRGQVNTEAFF

D: -
J: TRBJ1-1
V: TRBV5-1
size: few
DNA: TGCGCCAGCAGCTTGTCTCCCATGCAGGGCACTGAAGCTTTCTTT
CDR3: CASSLSPMQGTEAFF

D: -
J: TRBJ1-5
V: TRBV29-1
size: many
DNA: TGCAGCGCCGTCCAGGGTAGCAATCAGCCCCAGCATTTT
CDR3: CSAVQGSNQPQHF

D: -
J: TRBJ1-6
V: TRBV12-3/TRBV12-4
size: few
DNA: TGTGCCAGCAACAGGCCGGGTAATTCACCCCTCCACTTT
CDR3: CASNRPGNSPLHF

D: -
J: TRBJ1-5
V: TRBV6-2/TRBV6-3
size: few
DNA: TGTGCCAGCAGTTGGGAAGGGAGGGCTAATCAGCCCCAGCATTTT
CDR3: CASSWEGRANQPQHF

D: -
J: TRBJ2-5
V: TRBV11-3
size: many
DNA: TGTGCCAGCAGCGGTCCTACTCAAGAGACCCAGTACTTC
CDR3: CASSGPTQETQYF

D: TRBD1
J: TRBJ1-6
V: TRBV7-8
size: -
DNA: TGTGCCAGCAGCGTGGACAGGGGGCAGATACTTTATAATTCACCCCTCCACTTT
CDR3: CASSVDRGQILYNSPLHF

D: -
J: TRBJ2-6
V: TRBV5-6
size: many
DNA: TGTGCCAGCAGCTTGGGACAGTTCTCTGGGGCCAACGTCCTGACTTTC
CDR3: CASSLGQFSGANVLTF

D: -
J: TRBJ2-1
V: TRBV6-4
size: many
DNA: TGTGCCAGCAGTGGTGGCCCTAACAATGAGCAGTTCTTC
CDR3: CASSGGPNNEQFF

D: -
J: TRBJ1-1
V: TRBV27
size: -
DNA: TGTGCCAGCAGTTTATCGAGACAGCTGAACACTGAAGCTTTCTTT
CDR3: CASSLSRQLNTEAFF

D: TRBD1
J: TRBJ2-4
V: TRBV5-4
size: few
DNA: TGTGCCAGCAGCTTGGCCGGGACAGGGGTCAACATTCAGTACTTC
CDR3: CASSLAGTGVNIQYF

D: -
J: TRBJ1-2
V: TRBV29-1
size: many
DNA: TGCAGCGTTGACCGAAACGGCTACACCTTC
CDR3: CSVDRNGYTF

D: -
J: TRBJ1-6
V: TRBV10-3
size: -
DNA: TGTGCACACAGGGATTATAATTCACCCCTCCACTTT
CDR3: CAHRDYNSPLHF

D: -
J: TRBJ1-5
V: TRBV20-1
size: many
DNA: TGCTCCACAGGGAGGAGGAATCAGCCCCAGCATTTT
CDR3: CSTGRRNQPQHF

D: TRBD1
J: TRBJ2-1
V: TRBV20-1
size: few
DNA: TGCAGTGCTAGAGACCCGGGACAGCCCAATGAGCAGTTCTTC
CDR3: CSARDPGQPNEQFF